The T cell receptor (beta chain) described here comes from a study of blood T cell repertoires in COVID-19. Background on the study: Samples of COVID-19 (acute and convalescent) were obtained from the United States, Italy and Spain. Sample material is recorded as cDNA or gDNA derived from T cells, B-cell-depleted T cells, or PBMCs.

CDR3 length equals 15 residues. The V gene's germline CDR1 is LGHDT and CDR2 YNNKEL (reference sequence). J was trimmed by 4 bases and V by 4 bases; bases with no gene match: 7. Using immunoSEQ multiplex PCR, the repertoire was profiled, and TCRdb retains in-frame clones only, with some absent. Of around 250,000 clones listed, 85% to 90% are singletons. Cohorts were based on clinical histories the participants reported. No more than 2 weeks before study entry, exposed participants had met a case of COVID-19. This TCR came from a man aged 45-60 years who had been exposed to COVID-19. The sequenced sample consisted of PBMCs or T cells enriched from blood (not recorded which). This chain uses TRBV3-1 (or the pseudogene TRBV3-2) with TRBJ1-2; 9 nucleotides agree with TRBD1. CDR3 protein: CASSRETGGVYGYTF. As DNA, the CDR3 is TGTGCCAGCAGCCGTGAGACAGGGGGAGTCTATGGCTACACCTTC.